This entry lists 29 T cell receptor beta chains sequenced from one sample in a study of OX40 agonist ivuxolimab in advanced cancers. Sequencing used immunoSEQ multiplex PCR; TCRdb keeps in-frame clones, though not all of them. Of tens of thousands of clones in the sample, about 93% were seen once. Sequencing was performed on CD4+ or CD8+ T cells sorted from blood, taken in a trial of the OX40 agonist ivuxolimab. These receptors were collected from an adult with an advanced solid tumor such as melanoma, head and neck, liver or kidney cancer.

This clone has a single count. V gene TRBV5-1 combines with J gene TRBJ2-1, with 9 nucleotides matching TRBD2. The germline CDR1 and CDR2 sequences are SGHRS and YFSETQ. The J segment lost 8 bases and the V segment lost 3 bases, leaving 12 bases of the junction unmatched. The CDR3 consists of 16 residues. CDR3: CASSSGPGTSLDEQFF. The CDR3 nucleotides read TGCGCCAGCAGCTCAGGACCCGGGACTAGCCTCGATGAGCAGTTCTTC.

This chain connects TRBV6-6 to TRBJ2-2; 8 nucleotides match TRBD1. The CDR3 totals 16 residues. The V and J ends lost 5 bases and 1 base, in that order; junction bases with no gene match: 6. Germline loops: CDR1 MNHNY, CDR2 SVGAGI (reference sequence). The CDR3 coding sequence is TGTGCCAGCAGTGCCACCGGGACAGGGAACACCGGGGAGCTGTTTTTT. Translating it yields CASSATGTGNTGELFF.

The chain carries TRBV25-1 and TRBJ2-1; D perhaps matches TRBD2 (6 bases). V lost 2 bases and J lost 12, with 26 bases in between. Germline V gene lookup returns CDR1 MGHDK and CDR2 SYGVNS. This CDR3 has 17 amino acids. The CDR3 DNA follows: TGTGCCAGCAGTGAAATCGGGATGGGGACTTCTACATATGCGCAGTTCTTC. Its translation: CASSEIGMGTSTYAQFF.

The chain combines TRBV2 with TRBJ2-3, with 7 bases fitting TRBD1. Trimming took 0 bases from V and 4 from J; bases not matched to a gene: 4. CDR3 length: 15 amino acids. From germline, CDR1 is SNHLY and CDR2 FYNNEI. Here the CDR3 DNA reads TGTGCCAGCAGTGAAGCCAGGGGGTACTCAGATACGCAGTATTTT. The encoded protein is CASSEARGYSDTQYF. The entire variable domain, with the rest obtained from reference TRBV2 and TRBJ2-3, is as follows: EPEVTQTPSHQVTQMGQEVILRCVPISNHLYFYWYRQILGQKVEFLVSFYNNEISEKSEIFDDQFSVERPDGSNFTLKIRSTKLEDSAMYFCASSEARGYSDTQYFGPGTRLTVL.

The chain carries TRBV4-3 and TRBJ1-6; D might be TRBD1 (5 bases). CDR3 size: 14 residues. Germline V lookup: CDR1 LGHNA, CDR2 YSLEER. V was pared by 4 bases and J by 8 bases, with 12 bases between. This chain's CDR3 is CASSLRQTDSPLHF. The DNA for the CDR3 is TGCGCCAGCAGCCTTAGACAGACGGATTCACCCCTCCACTTT.

The chain employs TRBV11-2 and TRBJ1-2; D unresolved. The CDR3 totals 17 residues. Trimming took off 0 bases at V and 0 bases at J, with 14 bases between the two ends. Germline V gene lookup returns CDR1 SGHAT and CDR2 FQNNGV. DNA for the CDR3: TGTGCCAGCAGCTTAGATAGCGTCCGGACCGCTAACTATGGCTACACCTTC. Protein product: CASSLDSVRTANYGYTF.

The chain uses TRBV4-3 and TRBJ1-4; a weak D match, TRBD1 (5 bases). Germline V gives CDR1 LGHNA, CDR2 YSLEER. The CDR3 is 15 residues long. V was cut by 3 bases and J by 8 bases, with 16 bases left in between. The DNA for the CDR3 is TGCGCCAGCAGCCATATATCAGGGCCCGGGGAAAAACTGTTTTTT. Amino acid sequence: CASSHISGPGEKLFF.

In its sample, this clone was seen a few times. This chain links TRBV5-4 with TRBJ1-5, with D unclear. V was cut by 9 bases and J by 0 bases, with 16 bases left in between. Germline V gene sequence: CDR1 SGHNT, CDR2 YYREEE (reference sequence). The CDR3 runs 15 residues. The CDR3 DNA reads as TGTGCCACCAGTAGGAGGGCCGATAGCAATCAGCCCCAGCATTTT. This translates into CATSRRADSNQPQHF.

This rearrangement joins TRBV6-6 to TRBJ2-7; D is undetermined. Between the trimmed V and J ends, which lost 4 bases and 0 bases, there was a span of 10 bases. CDR1 and CDR2 (germline): MNHNY, SVGAGI (reference sequence). The CDR3 totals 14 residues. CDR3 in amino acids: CASSWAPSSYEQYF. For the CDR3, the DNA is TGTGCCAGCAGTTGGGCCCCGAGCTCCTACGAGCAGTACTTC.

V gene TRBV7-6 combines with J gene TRBJ2-3; D is ambiguous. V gave up 7 bases and J gave up 5 bases, with 10 bases separating them. This CDR3 spans 12 amino acids. CDR1 is SGHVS and CDR2 is FNYEAQ in the germline V gene. This CDR3 reads CASMRSGDTQYF. CDR3 DNA: TGTGCCAGCATGCGGAGTGGAGATACGCAGTATTTT.

V and J are TRBV7-2 and TRBJ2-2; D gene uncertain. The ends were cut back, 4 bases at V and 6 bases at J, with 6 bases in the middle. The V gene's germline CDR1 is SGHTA and CDR2 FQGNSA. CDR3 length equals 12 residues. The CDR3 here is CASSSPPGELFF. The CDR3 DNA sequence: TGTGCCAGCAGCTCTCCTCCCGGGGAGCTGTTTTTT.

In this sample, this clone turned up once. The chain recombines TRBV10-3 with TRBJ2-7; tentatively, D is TRBD2 (6 bases). The CDR3 is made up of 16 amino acids. Per the germline V gene, CDR1 is ENHRY and CDR2 is SYGVKD. V gave up 8 bases and J gave up 1 base, with 21 bases separating them. Here the CDR3 reads CAISLQEEGWSYEQYF. CDR3 in DNA: TGTGCCATCTCATTACAGGAGGAGGGGTGGTCCTACGAGCAGTACTTC.

J is TRBJ2-7 and V is TRBV6-1; the D is unclear. The CDR3 length is 15 residues. Germline lookup yields CDR1 MNHNS and CDR2 SASEGT. V lost 6 bases, J lost 4 bases, and 19 bases lay in between. The CDR3 spells CASSEPSKVPYEQYF. CDR3 sequence (DNA): TGTGCCAGCAGCGAGCCAAGCAAGGTCCCATACGAGCAGTACTTC.

The chain joins TRBV30 to TRBJ1-3; 8 bases line up with TRBD1. CDR3 size: 15 residues. V lost 2 bases to trimming and J lost 3 bases; unmatched junction nucleotides: 6. Germline CDR1 is GTSNPN and CDR2 is SVGIG (reference sequence). As DNA, the CDR3 is TGTGCCTGGAGTACAGGGGGTTCGGGTGGAAACACCATATATTTT. This codes for CAWSTGGSGGNTIYF.

The rearrangement uses TRBV7-9 and TRBJ1-6; 10 nucleotides agree with TRBD1. Germline CDR1 SEHNR, CDR2 FQNEAQ (reference sequence). The length of the CDR3 is 15 residues. V lost 3 bases to trimming and J lost 8 bases; unmatched junction nucleotides: 4. As DNA, the CDR3 is TGTGCCAGCAGCTTGACAGGGGGCGTCGATTCACCCCTCCACTTT. It translates to CASSLTGGVDSPLHF.

The chain uses TRBV28 and TRBJ2-7; TRBD1 matches 7 bases. This CDR3 contains 17 residues. Trimming removed 6 bases from V and 2 bases from J; junction bases left unmatched: 16. CDR1 is MDHEN, CDR2 SYDVKM, per germline. CDR3 sequence (DNA): TGTGCCAGCAGGAAGAACTTCGCCGGGACAGACACCTACGAGCAGTACTTC. Amino acids: CASRKNFAGTDTYEQYF.

This chain joins TRBV6-6 and TRBJ2-2, with a weak D call TRBD1 (5 bases). Germline values: CDR1 MNHNY, CDR2 SVGAGI (reference sequence). The V and J ends lost 4 bases and 1 base respectively, with 7 bases between them. The CDR3 has 14 residues. Written as DNA, the CDR3 is TGTGCCAGCAGTTTCCAGGGGAACACCGGGGAGCTGTTTTTT. Protein sequence: CASSFQGNTGELFF.

The V and J genes are TRBV29-1 and TRBJ2-7; TRBD1 agrees at 11 bases. Trimming removed 6 bases from V and 2 bases from J; junction bases left unmatched: 6. The CDR3 loop spans 14 amino acids. Germline CDR1 is SQVTM and CDR2 is ANQGSEA. The CDR3 loop reads CSVKPGQGAYEQYF. The CDR3 region has the DNA TGCAGCGTAAAACCGGGACAGGGGGCCTACGAGCAGTACTTC.

The J gene is TRBJ2-5, the V gene TRBV5-1; 9 bases align to TRBD2. Per germline, CDR1 SGHRS and CDR2 YFSETQ. CDR3 length: 15 amino acids. V dropped 0 bases and J dropped 5; count of bases not matched to a gene: 5. The CDR3 loop reads CASSLVASGAETQYF. CDR3 coding DNA: TGCGCCAGCAGCTTGGTGGCTAGCGGGGCTGAGACCCAGTACTTC.

V and J are TRBV9 and TRBJ2-3; 7 bases match TRBD2. Germline V gene sequence: CDR1 SGDLS, CDR2 YYNGEE. The length of the CDR3 is 16 residues. V trimming: 4 bases; J trimming: 0 bases; junction bases outside the gene matches: 8. The CDR3, as DNA: TGTGCCAGCAGCACGGGCCTAGCGGTTAGCACAGATACGCAGTATTTT. This sequence encodes CASSTGLAVSTDTQYF.

The gene calls are TRBV18 and TRBJ2-7; 8 nucleotides line up with TRBD2. CDR3 size: 14 residues. CDR1 and CDR2 from the germline V gene are KGHSH and LQKENI. Trimming took 4 bases from V and 3 from J; bases not matched to a gene: 5. The CDR3 DNA reads TGTGCCAGCTCACAGAGCGGGGGCCGCTACGAGCAGTACTTC. Encoded protein: CASSQSGGRYEQYF.

CDR3 nucleotides: TGTGCCAGCAGCTCAACCCATAGGGGGAGAGGTTGGAATGAGCAGTTCTTC. The encoded protein is CASSSTHRGRGWNEQFF. This rearrangement joins TRBV11-2 to TRBJ2-1, with a possible D match to TRBD1 (6 bases). CDR1 is SGHAT, CDR2 FQNNGV, per germline. This CDR3 region has 17 residues. Trimming pared 4 bases from V and 7 bases from J, leaving 23 bases between.

J is TRBJ1-5 and V is TRBV4-3; D unresolved. The CDR3 loop spans 13 amino acids. Per the germline V gene, CDR1 is LGHNA and CDR2 is YSLEER. Trimming stripped 3 bases from V and 11 bases from J, with 14 bases between. The CDR3 nucleotides are TGCGCCAGCAGCCAGAGTTGGCCGGCCTCCCAGCATTTT. Its protein product is CASSQSWPASQHF.

The chain carries TRBV5-5 and TRBJ2-2, with D tentatively TRBD2 (5 bases). Germline V gives CDR1 SGHKS, CDR2 YYEKEE (reference sequence). Trimming pared 0 bases from V and 5 bases from J, leaving 8 bases between. This CDR3 has 14 amino acids. The CDR3 protein is CASSLVGETGELFF. DNA of the CDR3: TGTGCCAGCAGCTTGGTCGGGGAGACCGGGGAGCTGTTTTTT.

The chain links TRBV2 to TRBJ1-4; D not certain. The V gene's germline CDR1 is SNHLY and CDR2 FYNNEI. The CDR3 runs 12 residues. Deletions cut 3 bases from V and 16 bases from J, with 15 bases between. This CDR3 is CASSDTRNLAFF. DNA for the CDR3: TGTGCCAGCAGTGATACCCGGAACCTTGCGTTTTTT.

V gene TRBV19 combines with J gene TRBJ2-1, with TRBD2 identical over 9 bases. There are 15 residues in the CDR3. The germline V gene encodes CDR1 LNHDA and CDR2 SQIVND (reference sequence). Trimming removed 4 bases from V and 8 bases from J; junction bases left unmatched: 9. In nucleotides, the CDR3 is TGTGCCAGTAGTACGCCTAGCGGGACGAGTGATGAGCAGTTCTTC. Protein: CASSTPSGTSDEQFF.

The V and J genes are TRBV27 and TRBJ1-2; 7 nucleotides match TRBD1. In germline, CDR1 is MNHEY, CDR2 SMNVEV (reference sequence). V was clipped by 2 bases and J by 10 bases; unmatched bases: 13. The CDR3 runs to 15 residues. The CDR3 DNA follows: TGTGCCAGCAGTTTAGGTTCAGGGGGGTCTCTCCACTACACCTTC. The encoded protein is CASSLGSGGSLHYTF.

The rearrangement links TRBV1 to TRBJ2-3. TRBV1 is deemed a pseudogene. There are 10 residues in the CDR3. In DNA form, the CDR3 reads TGCACCAGCTTTCCAGATACGCAGTATTTT. It translates to CTSFPDTQYF.

The chain is built from TRBV6-1 and TRBJ1-4; no clear D. V lost 2 bases and J lost 7, with 20 bases in between. The CDR3 contains 17 residues. From germline, CDR1 is MNHNS and CDR2 SASEGT. CDR3 sequence reads: CASSEQVPPTRGEKLFF. For the CDR3, the DNA is TGTGCCAGCAGTGAACAGGTTCCCCCTACCCGGGGTGAAAAACTGTTTTTT.